This T cell receptor (beta chain) stems from a study of PD-1 blockade in classical Hodgkin lymphoma. The CDR3 spans 15 residues. Germline values: CDR1 PRHDT, CDR2 FYEKMQ (reference sequence). Note on this clone: The junction departs from the called germline gene at one end, perhaps through a read error.

Assay used: immunoSEQ multiplex PCR; TCRdb lists only in-frame clones, some missing. The table lists tens of thousands of clones, roughly nine tenths of them singletons. Time point noted: cycle 4 day 1 (C4D1), after 5 to 7 weeks of nivolumab. There was relapse after autologous stem cell transplantation in every patient, and there was variation in brentuximab vedotin exposure. Magnetic negative selection of thawed PBMCs was the method by which CD4+ T cells were purified. This receptor was taken from a human donor with classical Hodgkin lymphoma. This material consisted of CD4+ T cells from blood, taken before the fourth cycle of nivolumab. This chain connects TRBV13 to TRBJ1-5, with 7 bases identical to TRBD1. The CDR3 DNA sequence: TGCGCCAGCAGCCAATCTGGACAGGTCAATCAGCCCCAGCATTTT. Translated: CASSQSGQVNQPQHF.